This TCR beta chain was sequenced during a study of T cell responses to AZD1222 COVID-19 vaccine. Germline V CDR1 and CDR2: LNHDA, SQIVND (reference sequence). The CDR3 is 15 residues long. V lost 2 bases, J lost 5 bases, and 15 bases lay in between. The repertoire was sequenced with immunoSEQ multiplex PCR; TCRdb's copy has only in-frame clones and lacks some. The sample has 150,000 to 200,000 clones, around nine tenths seen once; the top ten hold roughly 12%. Note on this clone: Its cognate antigen is unknown.

Study conclusions and caveats: Spike-specific TCR breadth and depth went up after people got two AZD1222 doses.

This sequence originates from an adult who received the AZD1222 COVID-19 vaccine. Sequencing used peripheral blood, obtained 28 days after the second AZD1222 dose. The rearrangement uses TRBV19 and TRBJ1-1, with D maybe TRBD1 (5 bases). The CDR3 coding sequence is TGTGCCAGTAGTATATTTCCGGGGGGGGAAACTGAAGCTTTCTTT. Protein product: CASSIFPGGETEAFF. The full variable domain, rest sourced from reference TRBV19 and TRBJ1-1, is DGGITQSPKYLFRKEGQNVTLSCEQNLNHDAMYWYRQDPGQGLRLIYYSQIVNDFQKGDIAEGYSVSREKKESFPLTVTSAQKNPTAFYLCASSIFPGGETEAFFGQGTRLTVV.